The clone carrying this T cell receptor beta chain was picked up a small number of times. Using immunoSEQ multiplex PCR, the repertoire was profiled, and TCRdb retains in-frame clones only, with some absent. The sample has about 980,000 clones; about 80% are singletons. V was trimmed by 1 base and J by 4 bases, leaving 10 bases between them. The CDR3 sequence is 15 residues long. CDR1 is MGHRA, CDR2 YSYEKL, per germline. Healthy adults negative for HIV, lacking recent acute infections or vaccinations, served as donors. This sample stems from a study of shared clonotypes between healthy human individuals.

This clonotype originated in a man between 18 and 35 years old in good health. Sequencing used memory CD4+ T cells sorted from blood. Noted subset: CD45RA-negative fraction. The chain joins TRBV4-1 to TRBJ2-2; a weak D match, TRBD2 (7 bases). The CDR3 sequence: CASSQAGGFTGELFF. The CDR3 bases are TGCGCCAGCAGCCAAGCGGGGGGCTTCACCGGGGAGCTGTTTTTT.